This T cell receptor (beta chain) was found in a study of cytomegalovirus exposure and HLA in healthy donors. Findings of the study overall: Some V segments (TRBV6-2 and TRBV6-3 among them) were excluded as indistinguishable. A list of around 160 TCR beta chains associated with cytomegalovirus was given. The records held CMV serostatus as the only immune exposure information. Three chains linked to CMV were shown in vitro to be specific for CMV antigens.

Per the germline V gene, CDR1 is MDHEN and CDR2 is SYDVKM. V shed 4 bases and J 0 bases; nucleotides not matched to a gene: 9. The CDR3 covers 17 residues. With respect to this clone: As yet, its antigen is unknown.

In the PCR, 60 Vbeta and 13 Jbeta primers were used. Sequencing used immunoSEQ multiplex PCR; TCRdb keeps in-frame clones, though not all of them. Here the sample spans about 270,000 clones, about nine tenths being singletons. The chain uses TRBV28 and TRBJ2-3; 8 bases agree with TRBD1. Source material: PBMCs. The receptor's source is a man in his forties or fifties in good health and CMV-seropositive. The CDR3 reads CASSYPQQGVSTDTQYF. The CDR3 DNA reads TGTGCCAGCAGTTACCCACAACAGGGGGTTAGCACAGATACGCAGTATTTT.